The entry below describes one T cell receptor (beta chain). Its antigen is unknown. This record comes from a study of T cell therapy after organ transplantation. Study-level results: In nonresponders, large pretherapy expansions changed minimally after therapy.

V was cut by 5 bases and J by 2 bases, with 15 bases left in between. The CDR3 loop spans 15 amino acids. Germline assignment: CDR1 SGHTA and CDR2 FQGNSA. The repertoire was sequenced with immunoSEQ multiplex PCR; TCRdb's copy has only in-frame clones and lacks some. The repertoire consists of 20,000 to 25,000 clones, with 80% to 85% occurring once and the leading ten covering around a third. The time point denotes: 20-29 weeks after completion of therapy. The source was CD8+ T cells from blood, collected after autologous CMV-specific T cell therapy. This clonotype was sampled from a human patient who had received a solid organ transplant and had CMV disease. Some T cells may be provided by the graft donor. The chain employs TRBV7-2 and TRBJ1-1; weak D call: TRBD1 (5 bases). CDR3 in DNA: TGTGCCAGCAGCATACTCGGGGGACCCAACACTGAAGCTTTCTTT. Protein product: CASSILGGPNTEAFF.